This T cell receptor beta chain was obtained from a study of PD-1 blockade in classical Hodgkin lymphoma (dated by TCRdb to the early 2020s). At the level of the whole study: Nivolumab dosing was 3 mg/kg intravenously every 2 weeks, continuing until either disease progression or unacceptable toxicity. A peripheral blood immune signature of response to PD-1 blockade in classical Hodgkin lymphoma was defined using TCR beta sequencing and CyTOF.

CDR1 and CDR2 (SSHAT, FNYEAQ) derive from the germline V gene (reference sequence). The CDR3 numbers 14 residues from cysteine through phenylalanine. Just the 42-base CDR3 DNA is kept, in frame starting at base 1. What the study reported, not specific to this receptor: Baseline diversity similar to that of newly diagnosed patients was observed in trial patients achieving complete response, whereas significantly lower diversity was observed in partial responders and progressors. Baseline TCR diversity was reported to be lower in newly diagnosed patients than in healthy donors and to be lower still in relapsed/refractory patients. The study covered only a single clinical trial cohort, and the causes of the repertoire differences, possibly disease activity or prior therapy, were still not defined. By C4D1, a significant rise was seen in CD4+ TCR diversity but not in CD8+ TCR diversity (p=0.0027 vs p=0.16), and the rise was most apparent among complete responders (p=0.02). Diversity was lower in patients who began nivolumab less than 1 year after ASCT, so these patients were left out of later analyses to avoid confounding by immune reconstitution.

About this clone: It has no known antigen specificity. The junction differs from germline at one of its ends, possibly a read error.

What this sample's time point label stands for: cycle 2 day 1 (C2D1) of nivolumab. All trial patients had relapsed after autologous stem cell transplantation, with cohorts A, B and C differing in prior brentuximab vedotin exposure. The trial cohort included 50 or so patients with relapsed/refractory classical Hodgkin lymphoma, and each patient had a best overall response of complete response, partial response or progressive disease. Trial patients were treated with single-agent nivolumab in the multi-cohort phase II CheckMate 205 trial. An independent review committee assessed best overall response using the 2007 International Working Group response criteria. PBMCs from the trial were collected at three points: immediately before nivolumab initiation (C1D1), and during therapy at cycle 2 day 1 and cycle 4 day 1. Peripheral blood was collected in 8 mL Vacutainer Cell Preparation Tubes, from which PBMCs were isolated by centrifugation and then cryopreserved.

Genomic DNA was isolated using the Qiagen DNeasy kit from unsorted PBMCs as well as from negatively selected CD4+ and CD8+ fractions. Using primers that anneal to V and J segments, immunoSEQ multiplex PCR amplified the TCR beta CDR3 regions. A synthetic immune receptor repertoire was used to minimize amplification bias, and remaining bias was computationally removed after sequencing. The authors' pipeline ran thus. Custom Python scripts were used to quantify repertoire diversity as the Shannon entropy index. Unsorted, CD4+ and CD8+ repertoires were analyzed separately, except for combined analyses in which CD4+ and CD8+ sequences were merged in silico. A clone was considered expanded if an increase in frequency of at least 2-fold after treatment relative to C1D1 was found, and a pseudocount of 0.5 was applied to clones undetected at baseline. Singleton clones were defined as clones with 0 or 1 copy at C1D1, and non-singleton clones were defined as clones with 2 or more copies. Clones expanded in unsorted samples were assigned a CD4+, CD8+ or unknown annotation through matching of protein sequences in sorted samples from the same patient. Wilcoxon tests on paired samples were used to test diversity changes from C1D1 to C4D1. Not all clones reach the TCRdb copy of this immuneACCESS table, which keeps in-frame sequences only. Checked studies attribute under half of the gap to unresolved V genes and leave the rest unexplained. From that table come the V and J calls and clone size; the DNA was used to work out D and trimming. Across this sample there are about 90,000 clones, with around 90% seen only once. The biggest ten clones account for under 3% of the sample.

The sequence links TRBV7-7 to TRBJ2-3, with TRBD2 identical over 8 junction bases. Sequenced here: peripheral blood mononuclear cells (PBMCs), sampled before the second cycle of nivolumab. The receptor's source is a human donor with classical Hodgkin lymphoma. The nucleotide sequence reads TGTGCTAGCAGCTTAGCCCCGGGAGGGAATACGCAGTATTTT. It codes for CASSLAPGGNTQYF.